Listed here are 3 T cell receptor beta chains from one sample, sequenced in a study of T cells in Graves' hyperthyroidism and ophthalmopathy. There were TCR beta CDR3 regions amplified from RNA transcripts. HTBI primers were used for first-round RT-PCR of the TCR CDR3. TCRdb ran MiXCR on the multiplex PCR reads and lists one entry per CDR3 protein. The table shows hundreds of thousands of distinct CDR3 sequences, with roughly 17% occurring only once. The sequencing input was blood. These receptors were obtained from a woman between 18 and 29 years old with Graves' hyperthyroidism.

The V gene is TRBV19, the J gene TRBJ1-5; D ambiguous. Germline lookup yields CDR1 LNHDA and CDR2 SQIVND (reference sequence). Trimming removed 1 base from V and 5 bases from J, with 9 bases in between. CDR3 length: 14 residues. The CDR3 loop is CASSIVRWDQPQHF. CDR3 sequence (DNA): TGTGCCAGTAGTATAGTGAGGTGGGATCAGCCCCAGCATTTT.

This clonotype was seen repeatedly, ten times or more. The chain combines TRBV2 with TRBJ2-7; no definite D call. Trimming took off 4 bases at V and 0 bases at J, with 7 bases between the two ends. The CDR3 sequence is 13 residues long. The germline V gene encodes CDR1 SNHLY and CDR2 FYNNEI. This CDR3 is CASSGPPSYEQYF. CDR3 nucleotide sequence: TGTGCCAGCAGTGGCCCTCCCTCCTACGAGCAGTACTTC.

This chain links TRBV25-1 with TRBJ2-7; D is tentatively TRBD1 or TRBD2 (5 bases each). The CDR3 is 15 residues long. CDR1 MGHDK and CDR2 SYGVNS come from the germline V gene. V gave up 0 bases and J gave up 0 bases, with 9 bases separating them. The CDR3 protein is CASSEYGTGSYEQYF. CDR3 sequence (DNA): TGTGCCAGCAGTGAATACGGGACGGGCTCCTACGAGCAGTACTTC.